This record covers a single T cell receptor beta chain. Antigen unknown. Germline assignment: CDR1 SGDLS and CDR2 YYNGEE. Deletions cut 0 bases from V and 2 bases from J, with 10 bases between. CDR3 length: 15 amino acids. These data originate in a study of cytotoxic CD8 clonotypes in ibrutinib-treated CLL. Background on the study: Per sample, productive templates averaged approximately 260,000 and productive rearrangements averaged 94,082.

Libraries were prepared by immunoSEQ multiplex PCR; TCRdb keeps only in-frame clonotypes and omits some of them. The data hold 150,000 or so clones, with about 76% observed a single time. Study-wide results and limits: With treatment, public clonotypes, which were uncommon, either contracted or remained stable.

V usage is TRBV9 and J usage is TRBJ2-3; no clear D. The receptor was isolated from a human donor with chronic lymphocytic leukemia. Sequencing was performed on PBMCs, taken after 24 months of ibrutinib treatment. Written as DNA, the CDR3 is TGTGCCAGCAGCGTAGGTGGTAGCCCCACAGATACGCAGTATTTT. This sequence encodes CASSVGGSPTDTQYF.